This T cell receptor beta chain derives from a study of T cell changes during pregnancy in multiple sclerosis. The method was immunoSEQ multiplex PCR; TCRdb's version includes in-frame clones alone and lacks a portion of them. The profile shows tens of thousands of clones, over 80% of them singletons. This sequence originates from a female donor in good health, enrolled as a control in a pregnancy study. The specimen comprised peripheral blood, sampled in the third trimester of pregnancy.

CDR3 sequence reads: CASSLEVRPRTGVYGYTF. The CDR3 nucleotides are TGTGCCAGCAGCTTAGAGGTCCGGCCCCGGACGGGAGTCTATGGCTACACCTTC. The chain joins TRBV11-3 to TRBJ1-2; unclear D gene. CDR3 length equals 18 residues. The V end was cut by 0 bases, the J end by 4 bases, with 21 bases between. Looked up from germline, CDR1 is SGHNT and CDR2 is YENEEA.